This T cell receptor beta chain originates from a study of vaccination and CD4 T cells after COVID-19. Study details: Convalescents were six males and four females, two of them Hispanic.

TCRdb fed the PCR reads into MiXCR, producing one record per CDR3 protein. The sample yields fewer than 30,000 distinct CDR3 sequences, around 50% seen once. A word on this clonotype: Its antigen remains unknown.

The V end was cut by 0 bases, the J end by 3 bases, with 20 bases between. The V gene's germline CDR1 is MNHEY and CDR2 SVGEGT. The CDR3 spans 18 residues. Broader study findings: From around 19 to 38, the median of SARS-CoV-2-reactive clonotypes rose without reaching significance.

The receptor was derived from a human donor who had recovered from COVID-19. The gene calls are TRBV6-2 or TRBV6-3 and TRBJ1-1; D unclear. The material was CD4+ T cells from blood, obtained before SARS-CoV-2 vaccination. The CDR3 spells CASSYSNLGNSVYTEAFF. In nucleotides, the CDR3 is TGTGCCAGCAGTTACTCGAATTTAGGGAATTCCGTTTACACTGAAGCTTTCTTT.